Listed below are T cell receptor beta chains from one sample, sequenced in a study of vaccination effects on CD4 cells after COVID-19. Here immunoSEQ multiplex PCR was the method, and the copy in TCRdb shows in-frame clones only, minus some. The sample lists tens of thousands of clones, about four fifths occurring once. The antigens of these receptors remain unknown. The specimen comprised CD4+ T cells from PBMCs cultured with SARS-CoV-2 spike peptides, sampled after COVID-19 vaccination. The receptors shown here come from a human donor who received a COVID-19 vaccine. Some clones in this sample may be carry-over from other donors' samples. Both conserved end residues are part of each CDR3. A D gene is named only where the DNA matches it firmly. Not all rows give a size; the values are once, few, many and, for expanded clones, a class.

V gene	clone size	J gene	D gene	CDR3 protein	CDR3 DNA
TRBV5-6	NA	TRBJ2-5	TRBD2	CASSWVTAGGATQYF	TGTGCCAGCAGCTGGGTGACAGCGGGGGGGGCGACCCAGTACTTC
TRBV28	NA	TRBJ2-6	NA	CASGSTGLGANVLTF	TGTGCCAGCGGATCAACAGGGCTAGGGGCCAACGTCCTGACTTTC
TRBV6-1	NA	TRBJ1-6	NA	CASSEEWGGGNSPLHF	TGTGCCAGCAGTGAAGAATGGGGAGGGGGTAATTCACCCCTCCACTTT
TRBV2	NA	TRBJ1-2	TRBD1	CASSEGQGAYYGYTF	TGTGCCAGCAGCGAGGGACAGGGGGCCTACTATGGCTACACCTTC
TRBV12-3/TRBV12-4	once	TRBJ2-5	NA	CASSFRDQETQYF	TGTGCCAGCAGTTTCAGGGACCAAGAGACCCAGTACTTC
TRBV7-2	NA	TRBJ2-4	NA	CASSFGTAKNIQYF	TGTGCCAGCAGCTTCGGGACAGCCAAAAACATTCAGTACTTC
TRBV6-6	NA	TRBJ2-3	NA	CASSPGGPSTDTQYF	TGTGCCAGCAGTCCCGGGGGGCCTAGCACAGATACGCAGTATTTT
TRBV5-1	NA	TRBJ1-6	TRBD1	CASRSNPTGNNSPLHF	TGCGCCAGCCGGTCTAATCCGACAGGGAATAATTCACCCCTCCACTTT
TRBV5-1	once	TRBJ2-6	NA	CASSSSGSNGANVLTF	TGCGCCAGCAGCTCATCAGGGTCGAATGGGGCCAACGTCCTGACTTTC
TRBV6-5	once	TRBJ2-4	NA	CASTRSGAVNIQYF	TGTGCCAGCACCCGTTCTGGGGCAGTTAACATTCAGTACTTC
TRBV24-1	NA	TRBJ1-1	NA	CATSDLRQGTMNTEAFF	TGTGCCACCAGTGATTTGAGGCAGGGAACTATGAACACTGAAGCTTTCTTT
TRBV2	NA	TRBJ2-1	TRBD1	CASRDRGGSDEQFF	TGTGCCAGCAGGGACAGGGGAGGTAGCGATGAGCAGTTCTTC
TRBV9	few	TRBJ2-3	TRBD2	CASSPALTSLTDTQYF	TGTGCCAGCAGCCCAGCCCTGACTAGCCTCACAGATACGCAGTATTTT
TRBV11-3	NA	TRBJ2-6	NA	CARTGAGANVLTF	TGTGCCAGGACAGGTGCTGGGGCCAACGTCCTGACTTTC
TRBV6-4	NA	TRBJ1-4	NA	CASSGPGRTVALGEKLFF	TGTGCCAGCAGTGGCCCCGGTCGCACAGTGGCCCTGGGGGAAAAACTGTTTTTT
TRBV18	NA	TRBJ2-5	NA	CASSPGRQPYQETQYF	TGTGCCAGCTCACCCGGGCGACAGCCGTACCAAGAGACCCAGTACTTC
TRBV12-3/TRBV12-4	few	TRBJ1-2	TRBD1	CASSYTGGLGYTF	TGTGCCAGCAGCTATACAGGGGGCTTGGGCTACACCTTC
TRBV30	NA	TRBJ2-1	NA	CAWMPQLTSYNEQFF	TGTGCCTGGATGCCCCAGCTTACCTCCTACAATGAGCAGTTCTTC
TRBV28	NA	TRBJ2-4	NA	CASSFFRPTGNIQYF	TGTGCCAGCAGTTTTTTTCGCCCCACGGGGAACATTCAGTACTTC
TRBV18	NA	TRBJ1-1	TRBD1	CASSPRTGENTEAFF	TGTGCCAGCTCACCTCGGACAGGGGAGAACACTGAAGCTTTCTTT
TRBV5-8	NA	TRBJ1-1	NA	CASPNSAPLEGWNTEAFF	TGTGCCAGCCCCAATTCGGCCCCCCTGGAGGGGTGGAACACTGAAGCTTTCTTT
TRBV19	NA	TRBJ2-2	NA	CASRQPPNTGELFF	TGTGCCAGCAGACAACCTCCGAACACCGGGGAGCTGTTTTTT